A single T cell receptor (beta chain) is shown here with its context. The antigen is not known. The sample contains more than one DNA sequence encoding this CDR3. The repertoire was sequenced with immunoSEQ multiplex PCR; TCRdb's copy has only in-frame clones and lacks some. This table has 30,000 to 45,000 clones, more than 65% appearing once. These data are taken from a study of Siglec-9 on CD8 T cells in melanoma. General study points: An effector memory CD8+ subset marked by Siglec-9 reportedly appeared to gather in melanoma.

Losses at the gene ends were 3 bases for V and 4 bases for J; bases not matched to a gene: 3. The CDR3 extends over 14 amino acids. Germline CDR1 is SGDLS and CDR2 is YYNGEE. This clonotype was obtained from a human donor in good health. The chain recombines TRBV9 with TRBJ2-7, with TRBD2 matching over 11 bases. The sequencing input was Siglec-9- CD8+ T cells sorted from blood. The DNA for the CDR3 is TGTGCCAGCAGCGCAGGGACTAGCGGTTACGAGCAGTACTTC. The encoded protein is CASSAGTSGYEQYF.